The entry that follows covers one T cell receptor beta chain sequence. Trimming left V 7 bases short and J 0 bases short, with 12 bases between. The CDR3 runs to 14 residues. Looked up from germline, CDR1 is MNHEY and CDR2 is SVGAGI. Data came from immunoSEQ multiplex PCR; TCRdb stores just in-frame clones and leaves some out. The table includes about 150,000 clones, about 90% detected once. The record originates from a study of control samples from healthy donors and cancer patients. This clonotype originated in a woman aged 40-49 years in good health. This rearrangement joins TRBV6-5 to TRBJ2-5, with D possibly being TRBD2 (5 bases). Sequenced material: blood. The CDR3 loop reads CASTPGGYQETQYF. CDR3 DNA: TGTGCCAGCACCCCCGGCGGGTACCAAGAGACCCAGTACTTC.